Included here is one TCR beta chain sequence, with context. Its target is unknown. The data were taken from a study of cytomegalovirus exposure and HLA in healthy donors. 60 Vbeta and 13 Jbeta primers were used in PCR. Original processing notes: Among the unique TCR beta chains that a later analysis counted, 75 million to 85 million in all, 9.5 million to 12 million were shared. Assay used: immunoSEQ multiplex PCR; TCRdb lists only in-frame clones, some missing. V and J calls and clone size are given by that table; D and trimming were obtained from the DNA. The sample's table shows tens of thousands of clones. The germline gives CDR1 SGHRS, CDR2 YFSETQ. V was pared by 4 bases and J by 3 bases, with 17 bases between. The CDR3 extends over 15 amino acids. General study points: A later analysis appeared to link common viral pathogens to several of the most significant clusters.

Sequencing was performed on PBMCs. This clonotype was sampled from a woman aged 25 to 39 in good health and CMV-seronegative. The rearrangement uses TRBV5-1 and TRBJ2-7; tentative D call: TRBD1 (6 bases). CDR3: CASSLGGSRHYEQYF. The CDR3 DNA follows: TGCGCCAGCAGCCTAGGGGGTTCCCGGCACTACGAGCAGTACTTC.